This T cell receptor beta chain was identified during a study of CD8 T cells in Susac syndrome. Random hexamers were used to reverse transcribe the RNA input (roughly 0.5 to 1 ug). Coverage of TCR beta CDR3 amplification by immunoSEQ multiplex PCR extended to 54 Vbeta and 13 Jbeta. MiXCR, run by TCRdb on the immunoSEQ multiplex PCR reads, gives a single entry per CDR3 protein. The table has a few hundred thousand distinct CDR3 sequences, 75% to 90% seen once; the top ten hold roughly 0.11%. TCR beta sequencing covered blood CD8+ and CD4+ T cells. The multiple sclerosis controls, all treatment-naive patients, had relapsing-remitting disease that was stable or active. The TCR originated in a human donor with multiple sclerosis. Sequencing used CD8+ T cells from PBMCs.

CDR3 loop: CASSIAPDSLRGNTEAFF. CDR3 nucleotide sequence: TGTGCCAGTAGTATAGCTCCGGACAGTTTAAGGGGTAACACTGAAGCTTTCTTT. The chain uses TRBV19 and TRBJ1-1; D possibly corresponds to TRBD1 (6 bases). V was trimmed by 1 base and J by 2 bases, leaving 20 bases between them. This CDR3 has 18 amino acids. Germline values: CDR1 LNHDA, CDR2 SQIVND (reference sequence). Full variable domain (rest looked up from reference TRBV19 and TRBJ1-1): DGGITQSPKYLFRKEGQNVTLSCEQNLNHDAMYWYRQDPGQGLRLIYYSQIVNDFQKGDIAEGYSVSREKKESFPLTVTSAQKNPTAFYLCASSIAPDSLRGNTEAFFGQGTRLTVV.